One and the same sample provided the 15 T cell receptor beta chains below, sequenced in a study of blood T cell repertoires in COVID-19. Method: immunoSEQ multiplex PCR; TCRdb's copy keeps in-frame clones and lacks some. The data contain some 150,000 clones, under 90% of them singletons. Sequencing input: peripheral blood. Source of these receptors: a woman aged 60 to 75 with active or convalescent COVID-19.

V and J are TRBV5-1 and TRBJ1-2, with D possibly matching TRBD1 (5 bases). Germline V gene lookup returns CDR1 SGHRS and CDR2 YFSETQ. Trimming removed 4 bases from V and 2 bases from J, with 12 bases in between. This CDR3 is 14 amino acids long. The CDR3, as DNA: TGCGCCAGCAGCCAGGCGACAGCCAACTATGGCTACACCTTC. Translating it yields CASSQATANYGYTF.

The chain carries TRBV6-5 and TRBJ1-2; D ambiguous. The CDR3 is 15 residues long. V lost 4 bases to trimming and J lost 4 bases, with 16 bases between them. Germline loops: CDR1 MNHEY, CDR2 SVGAGI. This CDR3 reads CASSFATDGSYGYTF. The CDR3 bases are TGTGCCAGCAGTTTCGCCACCGACGGGAGCTATGGCTACACCTTC.

This sequence joins TRBV7-8 and TRBJ2-7, with D tentatively TRBD2 (6 bases). CDR1 is SGHVS and CDR2 is FQNEAQ in the germline V gene. The germline V and J ends were trimmed by 0 bases and 0 bases, with 9 bases remaining between them. The CDR3 loop spans 15 amino acids. CDR3 in DNA: TGTGCCAGCAGCTTAGCGGGAGGTTACTCCTACGAGCAGTACGTC. This gives the protein CASSLAGGYSYEQYV.

The chain joins TRBV28 to TRBJ2-2, with TRBD1 as a possible D gene (6 bases). The CDR3 has 13 residues. In germline, CDR1 is MDHEN, CDR2 SYDVKM. Trimming left V 5 bases short and J 8 bases short, with 12 bases between. Here the CDR3 reads CASSDSGTGELFF. CDR3 nucleotide sequence: TGTGCCAGCAGTGACTCCGGGACAGGGGAGCTGTTTTTT.

The rearrangement links TRBV5-1 to TRBJ2-2; a possible D gene is TRBD2 (5 bases). CDR1 and CDR2 from the germline V gene are SGHRS and YFSETQ. Between the trimmed V and J ends, which lost 5 bases and 1 base, there was a span of 9 bases. This CDR3 region has 14 residues. CDR3 nucleotide sequence: TGCGCCAGCAGTTCAGAGGGGAACACCGGGGAGCTGTTTTTT. It encodes CASSSEGNTGELFF.

This chain uses TRBV11-2 with TRBJ1-6; 9 bases align to TRBD1. There are 16 residues in the CDR3. The V segment lost 0 bases and the J segment 7 bases; nucleotides outside the gene matches: 4. The germline gives CDR1 SGHAT, CDR2 FQNNGV. CDR3 nucleotide sequence: TGTGCCAGCAGCTTAGAGCCAGGACAGGGGAATTCACCCCTCCACTTT. Encoded protein: CASSLEPGQGNSPLHF. Complete variable domain (other parts from reference TRBV11-2 and TRBJ1-6): EAGVAQSPRYKIIEKRQSVAFWCNPISGHATLYWYQQILGQGPKLLIQFQNNGVVDDSQLPKDRFSAERLKGVDSTLKIQPAKLEDSAVYLCASSLEPGQGNSPLHFGNGTRLTVT.

The rearrangement uses TRBV19 and TRBJ1-1; D might be TRBD1 (5 bases). CDR1 and CDR2 (germline): LNHDA, SQIVND (reference sequence). This CDR3 has 13 amino acids. The ends were cut back, 8 bases at V and 11 bases at J, with 21 bases in the middle. The DNA of the CDR3 is TGTGCCAGTGAGGCGAGAAGAGGGACTGGGGCTTTCTTT. Encoded protein: CASEARRGTGAFF.

The chain recombines TRBV6-5 with TRBJ1-6; a possible D gene is TRBD1 (5 bases). V lost 5 bases, J lost 12 bases, and 8 bases lay in between. CDR1 and CDR2 from the germline V gene are MNHEY and SVGAGI. This CDR3 spans 11 amino acids. Here the CDR3 reads CASSSGGPLHF. Here the CDR3 DNA reads TGTGCCAGCAGTAGCGGGGGACCCCTCCACTTT.

This clone has only one observation. The V and J genes are TRBV27 and TRBJ2-1; possibly TRBD2 for D (6 bases). Trimming took off 4 bases at V and 3 bases at J, with 13 bases between the two ends. The CDR3 sequence is 15 residues long. From germline, CDR1 is MNHEY and CDR2 SMNVEV (reference sequence). The CDR3 loop reads CASSSPRGVYNEQFF. For the CDR3, the DNA is TGTGCCAGCAGTTCGCCGCGGGGCGTCTACAATGAGCAGTTCTTC.

The chain is built from TRBV19 and TRBJ2-3; 14 positions agree with TRBD2. V trimming: 11 bases; J trimming: 6 bases; junction bases outside the gene matches: 7. There are 14 residues in the CDR3. CDR1 is LNHDA, CDR2 SQIVND, per germline (reference sequence). CDR3 protein: CASQTSGRGDTQYF. CDR3 sequence (DNA): TGTGCCTCGCAGACTAGCGGGAGGGGGGATACGCAGTATTTT.

CDR3 DNA sequence: TGTGCCAGCAGTGAACTGGGACAGGGTGTCTCACCCCTCCACTTT. Protein: CASSELGQGVSPLHF. The chain has TRBV2 and TRBJ1-6; the match to TRBD1 covers 9 bases. Germline V lookup: CDR1 SNHLY, CDR2 FYNNEI. Unmatched junction bases numbered 6, after V lost 2 bases and J lost 10 bases. The CDR3 spans 15 residues.

The V gene is TRBV23-1, the J gene TRBJ2-5, with 8 bases identical to TRBD1. TRBV23-1 is filed as an ORF, its function uncertain. The CDR3 totals 15 residues. Trimming at V came to 3 bases and at J to 3 bases, leaving 6 bases not matched to a gene. CDR3 protein: CASSQSRQGKETQYF. The CDR3 region has the DNA TGCGCCAGCAGTCAGTCCAGACAGGGGAAAGAGACCCAGTACTTC.

The rearrangement joins TRBV28 to TRBJ2-2; perhaps TRBD2 as D (5 bases). V lost 0 bases and J 3 bases, leaving 11 bases between the germline ends. The CDR3 runs 16 residues. The V gene's germline CDR1 is MDHEN and CDR2 SYDVKM. CDR3 in amino acids: CASSLWGTGDTGELFF. The CDR3, as DNA: TGTGCCAGCAGTTTATGGGGAACCGGGGACACCGGGGAGCTGTTTTTT.

The chain is built from TRBV28 and TRBJ1-5; 8 nucleotides line up with TRBD1. V lost 4 bases, J lost 5 bases, and 13 bases stayed unmatched. This CDR3 has 17 residues. Germline values: CDR1 MDHEN, CDR2 SYDVKM. The CDR3 loop reads CASSSDRGGRGDQPQHF. For the CDR3, the DNA is TGTGCCAGCAGTTCCGACAGGGGCGGGAGGGGCGATCAGCCCCAGCATTTT.

This chain joins TRBV4-1 and TRBJ1-5; D might be TRBD1 (6 bases). Per the germline V gene, CDR1 is MGHRA and CDR2 is YSYEKL. Trimming left V 5 bases short and J 8 bases short, with 22 bases between. CDR3 size: 16 residues. The CDR3 DNA reads TGCGCCAGCAGCGCATTTGCACAGGGTTCTGAGAAGCCCCAGCATTTT. It translates to CASSAFAQGSEKPQHF.